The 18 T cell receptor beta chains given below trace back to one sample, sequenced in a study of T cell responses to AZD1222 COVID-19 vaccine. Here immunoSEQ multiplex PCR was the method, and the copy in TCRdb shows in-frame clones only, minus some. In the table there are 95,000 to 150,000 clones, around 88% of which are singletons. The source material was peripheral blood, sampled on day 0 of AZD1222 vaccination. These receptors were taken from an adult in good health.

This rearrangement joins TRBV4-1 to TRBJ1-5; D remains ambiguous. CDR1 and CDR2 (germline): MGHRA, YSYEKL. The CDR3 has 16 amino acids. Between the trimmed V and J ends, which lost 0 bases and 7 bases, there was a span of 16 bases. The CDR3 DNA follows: TGCGCCAGCAGCCAAGATGAGTGGCAGATCGTCCAGCCCCAGCATTTT. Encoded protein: CASSQDEWQIVQPQHF.

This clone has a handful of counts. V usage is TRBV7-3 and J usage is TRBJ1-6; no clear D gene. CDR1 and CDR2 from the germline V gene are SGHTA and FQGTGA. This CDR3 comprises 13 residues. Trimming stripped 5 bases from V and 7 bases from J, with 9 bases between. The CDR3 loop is CASSRERNSPLHF. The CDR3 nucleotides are TGTGCCAGCAGCCGGGAGAGGAATTCACCCCTCCACTTT.

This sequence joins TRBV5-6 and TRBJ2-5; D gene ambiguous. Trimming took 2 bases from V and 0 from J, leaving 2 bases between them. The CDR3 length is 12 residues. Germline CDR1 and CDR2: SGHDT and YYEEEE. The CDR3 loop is CASSLYQETQYF. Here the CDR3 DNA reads TGTGCCAGCAGCTTATACCAAGAGACCCAGTACTTC.

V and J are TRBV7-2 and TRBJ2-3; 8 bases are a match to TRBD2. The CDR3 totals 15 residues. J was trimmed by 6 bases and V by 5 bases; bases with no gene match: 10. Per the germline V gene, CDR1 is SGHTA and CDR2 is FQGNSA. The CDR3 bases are TGTGCCAGCAGCAGTCAAGCGGGGGCAGGGGATACGCAGTATTTT. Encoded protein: CASSSQAGAGDTQYF.

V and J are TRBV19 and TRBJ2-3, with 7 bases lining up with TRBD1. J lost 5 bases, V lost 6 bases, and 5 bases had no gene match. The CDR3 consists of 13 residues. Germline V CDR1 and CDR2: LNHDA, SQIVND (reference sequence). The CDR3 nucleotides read TGTGCCAGTAGCCGTAACAGGGGAGATACGCAGTATTTT. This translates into CASSRNRGDTQYF.

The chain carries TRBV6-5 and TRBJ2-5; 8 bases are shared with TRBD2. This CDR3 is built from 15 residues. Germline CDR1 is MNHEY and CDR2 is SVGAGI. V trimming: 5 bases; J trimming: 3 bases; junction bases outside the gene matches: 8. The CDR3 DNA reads TGTGCCAGCAGTCGGGGGGGGTCGGTAAAAGAGACCCAGTACTTC. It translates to CASSRGGSVKETQYF.

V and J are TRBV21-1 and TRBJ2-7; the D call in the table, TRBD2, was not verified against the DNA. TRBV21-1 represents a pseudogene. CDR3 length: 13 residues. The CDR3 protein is CASSNRGCYEQYF. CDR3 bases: TGTGCCAGCAGCAACCGGGGGTGCTACGAGCAGTACTTC.

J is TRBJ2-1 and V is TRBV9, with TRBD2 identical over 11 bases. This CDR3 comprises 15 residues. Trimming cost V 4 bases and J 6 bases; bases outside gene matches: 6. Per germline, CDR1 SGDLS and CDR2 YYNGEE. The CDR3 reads CASSYYGTSGNEQFF. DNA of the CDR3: TGTGCCAGCAGCTACTACGGGACTAGCGGCAATGAGCAGTTCTTC.

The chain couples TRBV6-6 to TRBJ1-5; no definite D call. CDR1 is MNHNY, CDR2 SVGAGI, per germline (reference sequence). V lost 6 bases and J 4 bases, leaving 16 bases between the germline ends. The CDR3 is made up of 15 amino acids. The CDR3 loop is CASRLQYLGNQPQHF. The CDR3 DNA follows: TGTGCCAGCAGGTTACAGTACCTAGGGAATCAGCCCCAGCATTTT.

The CDR3 region has the DNA TGTGCCAGTAGTATAGGAAGCGCGGGGAATCAGCCCCAGCATTTT. This codes for CASSIGSAGNQPQHF. This sequence joins TRBV19 and TRBJ1-5; D unclear. Germline CDR1 is LNHDA and CDR2 is SQIVND (reference sequence). The CDR3 covers 15 residues. The V and J ends lost 1 base and 4 bases respectively, with 11 bases between them. Full variable domain (rest looked up from reference TRBV19 and TRBJ1-5): DGGITQSPKYLFRKEGQNVTLSCEQNLNHDAMYWYRQDPGQGLRLIYYSQIVNDFQKGDIAEGYSVSREKKESFPLTVTSAQKNPTAFYLCASSIGSAGNQPQHFGDGTRLSIL.

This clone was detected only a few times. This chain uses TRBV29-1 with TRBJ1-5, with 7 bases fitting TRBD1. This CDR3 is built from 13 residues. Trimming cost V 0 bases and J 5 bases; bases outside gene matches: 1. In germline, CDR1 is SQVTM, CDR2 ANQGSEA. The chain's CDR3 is CSVEEDRYQPQHF. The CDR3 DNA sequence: TGCAGCGTTGAAGAGGACAGGTATCAGCCCCAGCATTTT.

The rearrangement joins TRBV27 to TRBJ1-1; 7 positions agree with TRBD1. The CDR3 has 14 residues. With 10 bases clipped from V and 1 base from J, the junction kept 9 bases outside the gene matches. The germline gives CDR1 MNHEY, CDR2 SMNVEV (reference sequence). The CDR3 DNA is TGTGCCACCAGAGGAAGGACAGGGAACACTGAAGCTTTCTTT. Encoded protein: CATRGRTGNTEAFF.

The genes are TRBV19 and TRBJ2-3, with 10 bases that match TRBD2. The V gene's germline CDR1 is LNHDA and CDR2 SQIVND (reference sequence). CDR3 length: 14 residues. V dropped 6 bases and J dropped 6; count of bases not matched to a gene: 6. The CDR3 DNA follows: TGTGCCAGTAGCCGAGGGACTAGCGCCGATACGCAGTATTTT. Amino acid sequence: CASSRGTSADTQYF.

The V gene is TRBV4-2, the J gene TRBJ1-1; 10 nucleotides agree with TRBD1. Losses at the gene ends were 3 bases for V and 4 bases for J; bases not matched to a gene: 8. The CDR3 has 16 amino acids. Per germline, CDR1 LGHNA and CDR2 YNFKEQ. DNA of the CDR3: TGTGCCAGCAGCCAGGTGACAGGGGGCAAGGGCACTGAAGCTTTCTTT. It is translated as CASSQVTGGKGTEAFF.

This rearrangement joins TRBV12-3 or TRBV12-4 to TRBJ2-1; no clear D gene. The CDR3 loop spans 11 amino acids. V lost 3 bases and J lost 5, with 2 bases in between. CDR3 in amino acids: CASSFDNEQFF. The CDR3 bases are TGTGCCAGCAGTTTTGACAATGAGCAGTTCTTC.

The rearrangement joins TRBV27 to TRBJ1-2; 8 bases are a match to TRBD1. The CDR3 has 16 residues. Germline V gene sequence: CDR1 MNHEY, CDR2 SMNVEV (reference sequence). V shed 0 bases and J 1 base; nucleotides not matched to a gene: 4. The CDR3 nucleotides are TGTGCCAGCAGTTTATCAACAGGGGGGTATAACTATGGCTACACCTTC. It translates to CASSLSTGGYNYGYTF.

CDR3 protein: CASSSGTGTGGGETQYF. The CDR3 coding sequence is TGTGCCAGCAGCTCAGGCACCGGGACAGGGGGCGGAGAGACCCAGTACTTC. The V and J genes are TRBV11-3 and TRBJ2-5, with 12 bases lining up with TRBD1. The CDR3 has 17 residues. The germline gives CDR1 SGHNT, CDR2 YENEEA. Germline trimming cut 4 bases from V and 4 bases from J; bases unmatched to any gene: 10.

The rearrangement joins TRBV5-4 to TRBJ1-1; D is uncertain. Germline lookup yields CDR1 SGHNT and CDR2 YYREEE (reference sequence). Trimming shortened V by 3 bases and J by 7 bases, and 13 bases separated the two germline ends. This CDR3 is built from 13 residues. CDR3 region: CASSSSATYEAFF. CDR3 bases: TGTGCCAGCAGCTCTTCCGCTACCTATGAAGCTTTCTTT.